This entry features one T cell receptor (beta chain) sequence. Its antigen is undetermined. The data belong to a study of cytomegalovirus exposure and HLA in healthy donors. Study-wide points: Across all donors, roughly uniform sequencing depth was an assumption of the presence/absence analyses. Later on, an analysis found that several of the most significant clusters appeared to be linked to common viral pathogens, which included parvovirus B19.

The PCR contained 60 Vbeta and 13 Jbeta primers. TCRdb's table, derived via immunoSEQ multiplex PCR, lists solely in-frame clones and lacks some. The data show around 190,000 clones, with around 77% seen just once and roughly 2.3% held by the top ten. Specimen: PBMCs. This sequence was found in a man in his sixties in good health and CMV-seronegative.

CDR3 DNA sequence: TGTGCCAGCAGCCCCCAGGGGGTAGGCGAGCAGTACTTC. This translates into CASSPQGVGEQYF. The gene calls are TRBV7-2 and TRBJ2-7; 7 nucleotides agree with TRBD1. Germline assignment: CDR1 SGHTA and CDR2 FQGNSA. This CDR3 is 13 amino acids long. V shed 5 bases, J shed 6 bases, and the junction held 7 bases outside the gene matches.